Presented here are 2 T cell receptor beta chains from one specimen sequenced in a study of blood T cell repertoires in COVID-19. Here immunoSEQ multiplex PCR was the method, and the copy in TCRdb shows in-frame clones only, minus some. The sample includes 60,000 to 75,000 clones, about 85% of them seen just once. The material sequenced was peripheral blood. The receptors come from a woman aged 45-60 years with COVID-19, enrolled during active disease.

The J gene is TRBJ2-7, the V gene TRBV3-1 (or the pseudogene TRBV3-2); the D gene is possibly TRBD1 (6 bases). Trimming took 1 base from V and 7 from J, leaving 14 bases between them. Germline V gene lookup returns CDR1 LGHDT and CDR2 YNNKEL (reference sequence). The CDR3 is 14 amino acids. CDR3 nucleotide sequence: TGTGCCAGCAGCCAAGCCCCGGACACAGGGGAGCAGTACTTC. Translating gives CASSQAPDTGEQYF.

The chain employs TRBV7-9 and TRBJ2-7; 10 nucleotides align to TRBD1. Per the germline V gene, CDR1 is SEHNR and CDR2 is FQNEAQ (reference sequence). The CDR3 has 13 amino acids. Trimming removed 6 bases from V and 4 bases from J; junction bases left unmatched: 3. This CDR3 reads CASSRTGGYEQYF. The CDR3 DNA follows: TGTGCCAGCAGTCGGACAGGGGGATACGAGCAGTACTTC. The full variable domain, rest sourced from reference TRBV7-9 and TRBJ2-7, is DTGVSQNPRHKITKRGQNVTFRCDPISEHNRLYWYRQTLGQGPEFLTYFQNEAQLEKSRLLSDRFSAERPKGSFSTLEIQRTEQGDSAMYLCASSRTGGYEQYFGPGTRLTVT.